This record covers a single TCR beta chain. This record comes from a study of blood T cell repertoires in COVID-19. Study details: Donors in the United States, Italy and Spain gave samples during acute or convalescent COVID-19. Sources were T cells, B-cell-depleted T cells, or PBMCs; the material itself was cDNA or gDNA.

Generated by immunoSEQ multiplex PCR, the TCRdb table keeps only in-frame clones and is missing some. The sample comprises about 260,000 clones, more than 85% of which are singletons, and about 2.5% rests with the top ten. The receptor's source is a person under 30 with COVID-19, enrolled during active disease. Input material: peripheral blood.

As DNA, the CDR3 is TGTGCCAGCAGCGACATTTACGGGGGGACCACTGAAGCTTTCTTT. Its protein is CASSDIYGGTTEAFF. The genes are TRBV7-9 and TRBJ1-1; possible D gene TRBD1, 5 bases. Germline V lookup: CDR1 SEHNR, CDR2 FQNEAQ (reference sequence). This CDR3 region has 15 residues. The germline V and J ends were trimmed by 5 bases and 4 bases, with 17 bases remaining between them.